The 28 T cell receptor beta chains below were found in one sample sequenced in a study of blood T cell repertoires in COVID-19. TCRdb keeps only in-frame clones here, not all; method: immunoSEQ multiplex PCR. The sample shows about 81,000 clones, around 91% of them seen only once. The sequencing input was peripheral blood. Every receptor here comes from a man in his 70s with active or convalescent COVID-19.

The chain carries TRBV30 and TRBJ1-3; D unresolved. V dropped 3 bases and J dropped 2 bases, with 17 bases sitting between them. The CDR3 is 16 amino acids. The V gene's germline CDR1 is GTSNPN and CDR2 SVGIG (reference sequence). CDR3 protein: CAWRSRTEITGNTIYF. The CDR3 region has the DNA TGTGCCTGGAGGTCCCGCACAGAGATCACTGGAAACACCATATATTTT.

The chain recombines TRBV27 with TRBJ2-7; TRBD1 agrees at 10 bases. Germline V gene data show CDR1 as MNHEY and CDR2 as SMNVEV (reference sequence). Trimming at V came to 3 bases and at J to 6 bases, leaving 11 bases not matched to a gene. The CDR3 is 16 residues long. The CDR3 sequence is CASSLGHGTGDPEQYF. The DNA of the CDR3 is TGTGCCAGCAGTTTGGGTCACGGGACAGGGGATCCCGAGCAGTACTTC.

This chain joins TRBV15 and TRBJ1-4; 8 bases are a match to TRBD1. The CDR3 extends over 18 amino acids. CDR1 and CDR2 from the germline V gene are LNHNV and YYDKDF (reference sequence). Trimming took 2 bases from V and 7 from J; bases not matched to a gene: 15. CDR3 nucleotide sequence: TGTGCCACCAGCAGACCAACAGGGGGAACGATTTACGGTGAAAAACTGTTTTTT. This sequence encodes CATSRPTGGTIYGEKLFF.

The J gene is TRBJ2-3, the V gene TRBV5-4; D perhaps matches TRBD2 (7 bases). The CDR3 totals 15 residues. Trimming took 4 bases from V and 3 from J, leaving 15 bases between them. The germline CDR1 and CDR2 sequences are SGHNT and YYREEE (reference sequence). The CDR3 region is CASSEGGRRTDTQYF. The CDR3 DNA reads TGTGCCAGCAGCGAGGGGGGGCGACGTACAGATACGCAGTATTTT.

The CDR3 region has the DNA TGTGCCAGCTCTTCGGGATCCTACGAGCAGTACTTC. Translated: CASSSGSYEQYF. J is TRBJ2-7 and V is TRBV21-1; the table names TRBD2, a call not compared with the DNA. TRBV21-1 is flagged as a pseudogene. This CDR3 has 12 residues.

The rearrangement uses TRBV19 and TRBJ1-5; 9 bases agree with TRBD1. CDR3 length equals 17 residues. The germline V gene encodes CDR1 LNHDA and CDR2 SQIVND (reference sequence). The trim removed 3 bases at V and 1 base at J, leaving 7 bases unmatched. The CDR3 loop is CASSIGDRESSNQPQHF. CDR3 in DNA: TGTGCCAGTAGTATTGGGGACAGGGAATCGAGCAATCAGCCCCAGCATTTT.

V is TRBV24-1 and J is TRBJ2-3; 8 nucleotides line up with TRBD1. The junction had 7 bases not matched to a gene; V was cut back by 0 bases and J by 3 bases. The germline gives CDR1 KGHDR, CDR2 SFDVKD. This CDR3 region has 17 residues. The CDR3 coding sequence is TGTGCCACCAGTGATTTGAAAACAGGGGGTAGGACAGATACGCAGTATTTT. Translating gives CATSDLKTGGRTDTQYF.

The rearrangement uses TRBV6-2 or TRBV6-3 and TRBJ2-3; TRBD2 agrees at 9 bases. V gave up 2 bases and J gave up 4 bases; unmatched junction bases: 10. Germline-derived CDR1 and CDR2 are MNHEY and SVGEGT. The CDR3 is 17 amino acids. DNA for the CDR3: TGTGCCAGCAGTTACGGGGTAGCGGGGGCCTTTGCAGATACGCAGTATTTT. Protein sequence: CASSYGVAGAFADTQYF.

V usage is TRBV11-3 and J usage is TRBJ1-1, with 11 bases lining up with TRBD1. V lost 5 bases to trimming and J lost 5 bases; unmatched junction nucleotides: 7. This CDR3 region has 15 residues. In germline, CDR1 is SGHNT, CDR2 YENEEA. The CDR3 spells CASSPDRGRDTEAFF. CDR3 DNA sequence: TGTGCCAGCAGCCCGGACAGGGGGCGGGATACTGAAGCTTTCTTT.

This clone was picked up a small number of times. The chain uses TRBV19 and TRBJ2-7, with 9 positions matching TRBD1. The CDR3 extends over 14 amino acids. Trimming removed 6 bases from V and 2 bases from J; junction bases left unmatched: 5. Germline V gives CDR1 LNHDA, CDR2 SQIVND (reference sequence). CDR3 amino acids: CASSAGTGPYEQYF. The CDR3, as DNA: TGTGCCAGTAGCGCCGGGACAGGGCCCTACGAGCAGTACTTC.

This chain connects TRBV6-1 to TRBJ2-2, with D uncertain. Looked up from germline, CDR1 is MNHNS and CDR2 is SASEGT. This CDR3 is built from 13 residues. Trimming took 2 bases from V and 3 from J, leaving 4 bases between them. CDR3 bases: TGTGCCAGCAGTGAACCTTACACCGGGGAGCTGTTTTTT. It codes for CASSEPYTGELFF.

The chain links TRBV28 to TRBJ2-2, with D uncertain. Looked up from germline, CDR1 is MDHEN and CDR2 is SYDVKM. This CDR3 spans 13 amino acids. The V end lost 4 bases, the J end lost 5 bases, and 8 bases lay between the germline ends. CDR3 DNA: TGTGCCAGCAGTTCTGACAAGACCGGGGAGCTGTTTTTT. Its translation is CASSSDKTGELFF. The whole variable domain, filled in from reference TRBV28 and TRBJ2-2, reads DVKVTQSSRYLVKRTGEKVFLECVQDMDHENMFWYRQDPGLGLRLIYFSYDVKMKEKGDIPEGYSVSREKKERFSLILESASTNQTSMYLCASSSDKTGELFFGEGSRLTVL.

V and J are TRBV11-2 and TRBJ2-7; 8 nucleotides align to TRBD1. CDR3 size: 15 residues. In germline, CDR1 is SGHAT, CDR2 FQNNGV. The trim removed 5 bases at V and 3 bases at J, leaving 9 bases unmatched. The DNA for the CDR3 is TGTGCCAGCAGCGATACAGGGGGTTCAGACTACGAGCAGTACTTC. Residues: CASSDTGGSDYEQYF.

The chain has TRBV7-8 and TRBJ2-5, with D unclear. This CDR3 has 12 residues. Trimming stripped 3 bases from V and 6 bases from J, with 8 bases between. Germline V gives CDR1 SGHVS, CDR2 FQNEAQ. CDR3 bases: TGTGCCAGCAGCTTGGTGGCCCAGACCCAGTACTTC. It codes for CASSLVAQTQYF.

The rearrangement uses TRBV9 and TRBJ1-1; maybe TRBD1 (5 bases). V was cut by 4 bases and J by 5 bases, with 21 bases left in between. This CDR3 contains 16 residues. Looked up from germline, CDR1 is SGDLS and CDR2 is YYNGEE. CDR3 sequence: CASSPPPGGLVTEAFF. The CDR3 region has the DNA TGTGCCAGCAGCCCACCCCCCGGGGGTTTGGTAACTGAAGCTTTCTTT.

This clone has more than one count but fewer than ten. V is TRBV5-1 and J is TRBJ1-2; no clear D gene. The CDR3 is made up of 15 amino acids. CDR1 SGHRS and CDR2 YFSETQ come from the germline V gene. V lost 6 bases and J 0 bases, leaving 15 bases between the germline ends. DNA of the CDR3: TGCGCCAGCACCCTTGGGGAGAAAGCTAACTATGGCTACACCTTC. It codes for CASTLGEKANYGYTF.

V and J are TRBV24-1 and TRBJ1-2; D gene unclear. The CDR3 length is 13 residues. Germline CDR1 reads KGHDR; CDR2 reads SFDVKD. Trimming cost V 5 bases and J 0 bases, with 6 bases left between them. CDR3 residues: CATSVLANYGYTF. The CDR3 DNA reads TGTGCCACCAGTGTCCTCGCTAACTATGGCTACACCTTC.

In its sample, this clone was seen once. The chain joins TRBV18 to TRBJ2-3; the D gene is possibly TRBD1 (5 bases). V lost 4 bases, J lost 6 bases, and 14 bases lay in between. Per germline, CDR1 KGHSH and CDR2 LQKENI. The CDR3 runs 14 residues. The chain's CDR3 is CASSRGPSQDTQYF. The CDR3 nucleotides read TGTGCCAGCTCACGGGGCCCTTCCCAGGATACGCAGTATTTT. The full variable domain, its missing parts supplied by reference TRBV18 and TRBJ2-3, is NAGVMQNPRHLVRRRGQEARLRCSPMKGHSHVYWYRQLPEEGLKFMVYLQKENIIDESGMPKERFSAEFPKEGPSILRIQQVVRGDSAAYFCASSRGPSQDTQYFGPGTRLTVL.

The rearrangement joins TRBV7-2 to TRBJ2-1, with 10 bases that match TRBD1. Germline loops: CDR1 SGHTA, CDR2 FQGNSA. V lost 4 bases, J lost 5 bases, and 11 bases stayed unmatched. This CDR3 spans 17 amino acids. This CDR3 reads CASSYSPGTGVNNEQFF. CDR3 nucleotides: TGTGCCAGCAGCTACTCTCCGGGGACAGGGGTCAACAATGAGCAGTTCTTC.

This clone came up once. The V and J genes are TRBV6-2 or TRBV6-3 and TRBJ1-2; tentatively, D is TRBD1 (6 bases). V was trimmed by 0 bases and J by 5 bases, leaving 16 bases between them. Germline loops: CDR1 MNHEY, CDR2 SVGEGT. CDR3 length equals 16 residues. CDR3 residues: CASSYSSRGRGYGYTF. The CDR3, as DNA: TGTGCCAGCAGTTACTCCTCGCGGGGGCGAGGGTATGGCTACACCTTC.

In DNA form, the CDR3 reads TGTGCCAGCAGTCTCACTCGGACAGGGTATGGCAAAAACATTCAGTACTTC. This sequence encodes CASSLTRTGYGKNIQYF. The chain joins TRBV2 to TRBJ2-4; TRBD1 matches 8 bases. The germline V gene encodes CDR1 SNHLY and CDR2 FYNNEI. With V trimmed by 5 bases and J by 3 bases, 12 bases remained unmatched. The CDR3 length is 17 residues. Based on the CDR3 plus reference TRBV2 and TRBJ2-4, the full variable domain is EPEVTQTPSHQVTQMGQEVILRCVPISNHLYFYWYRQILGQKVEFLVSFYNNEISEKSEIFDDQFSVERPDGSNFTLKIRSTKLEDSAMYFCASSLTRTGYGKNIQYFGAGTRLSVL.

The V gene is TRBV15, the J gene TRBJ1-2; weak D call: TRBD1 (6 bases). V gave up 1 base and J gave up 7 bases, with 19 bases separating them. This CDR3 has 16 residues. Germline lookup yields CDR1 LNHNV and CDR2 YYDKDF (reference sequence). CDR3: CATSRGGGARNPGYTF. CDR3 bases: TGTGCCACCAGCAGAGGTGGGGGGGCGCGAAACCCTGGCTACACCTTC.

Only one count was recorded for this clone. J is TRBJ1-1 and V is TRBV6-5; 8 nucleotides agree with TRBD1. The CDR3 extends over 15 amino acids. In germline, CDR1 is MNHEY, CDR2 SVGAGI. V gave up 6 bases and J gave up 1 base; unmatched junction bases: 7. CDR3 loop: CASRRRQGSNTEAFF. The DNA of the CDR3 is TGTGCCAGCAGAAGGCGACAGGGGTCGAACACTGAAGCTTTCTTT.

A few counts support this clone. The rearrangement joins TRBV13 to TRBJ1-1; TRBD1 matches at 7 bases. V was clipped by 4 bases and J by 1 base; unmatched bases: 9. The CDR3 totals 16 residues. CDR1 and CDR2 (germline): PRHDT, FYEKMQ (reference sequence). CDR3 bases: TGTGCCAGCAGCTCTAATAGGGGGCTTAGGAACACTGAAGCTTTCTTT. It is translated as CASSSNRGLRNTEAFF.

This clone is a singleton in its sample. V usage is TRBV11-3 and J usage is TRBJ2-7; 7 positions match TRBD1. Germline V CDR1 and CDR2: SGHNT, YENEEA. V dropped 5 bases and J dropped 2; count of bases not matched to a gene: 6. The CDR3 loop spans 14 amino acids. CDR3 protein: CASSRQGGAYEQYF. The CDR3, as DNA: TGTGCCAGCAGCCGACAGGGTGGAGCCTACGAGCAGTACTTC. Complete variable domain (other parts from reference TRBV11-3 and TRBJ2-7): EAGVVQSPRYKIIEKKQPVAFWCNPISGHNTLYWYLQNLGQGPELLIRYENEEAVDDSQLPKDRFSAERLKGVDSTLKIQPAELGDSAVYLCASSRQGGAYEQYFGPGTRLTVT.

The J gene is TRBJ2-7, the V gene TRBV6-6, with 8 bases lining up with TRBD1. This CDR3 spans 13 amino acids. The V segment lost 9 bases and the J segment 2 bases; nucleotides outside the gene matches: 6. Germline lookup yields CDR1 MNHNY and CDR2 SVGAGI (reference sequence). CDR3 sequence reads: CASGLDRAYEQYF. Written as DNA, the CDR3 is TGTGCCAGTGGATTGGACAGGGCCTACGAGCAGTACTTC.

The rearrangement links TRBV4-1 to TRBJ1-3; D uncertain. From germline, CDR1 is MGHRA and CDR2 YSYEKL. Trimming shortened V by 1 base and J by 0 bases, and 7 bases separated the two germline ends. This CDR3 is 15 amino acids long. The CDR3 nucleotides read TGCGCCAGCAGCCAAGCAATCTACTCTGGAAACACCATATATTTT. Protein product: CASSQAIYSGNTIYF.

This rearrangement joins TRBV5-1 to TRBJ1-4; TRBD1 is a possible D gene (6 bases). Germline CDR1 SGHRS, CDR2 YFSETQ. CDR3 length: 15 residues. V lost 0 bases to trimming and J lost 3 bases, with 9 bases between them. CDR3: CASSLAPGANEKLFF. CDR3 nucleotides: TGCGCCAGCAGCTTGGCGCCAGGGGCTAATGAAAAACTGTTTTTT.